This is a list of T cell receptor beta chains from one sample in a study of T cell changes during pregnancy in multiple sclerosis. The protocol was immunoSEQ multiplex PCR, while the TCRdb copy is restricted to in-frame clones and leaves out a portion. The top ten clones hold more than 3% of a sample with tens of thousands of clones, 90% to 95% of them seen once. Sequenced here: CD8+ T cells from peripheral blood mononuclear cells, sampled in the second trimester of pregnancy. The receptors stem from a female donor with multiple sclerosis, enrolled in a pregnancy study. CDR3s leave out the opening cysteine and the closing phenylalanine or tryptophan.

V gene,J gene,CDR3 protein
TRBV4-2,TRBJ1-5,ASSQVGAGDQPQH
TRBV5-8,TRBJ2-7,ASSFPGDGTYEQY
TRBV6-5,TRBJ1-5,ASRATGINQPQH
TRBV9,TRBJ2-7,ASSTTGTSEQY
TRBV5-5,TRBJ2-1,ASSLGRRLAGYNEQF
TRBV27,TRBJ2-3,ASSPGGGGITDTQY
TRBV7-8,TRBJ2-1,ASSAGQLYNEQF
TRBV5-1,TRBJ2-6,ASSLGDRQISGANVLT
TRBV2,TRBJ2-7,ASRDAGIEQY
TRBV28,TRBJ2-2,ASSVRGTGELF
TRBV27,TRBJ1-4,ASSLLARGANEKLF
TRBV28,TRBJ1-4,ASRPTGNNEKLF
TRBV4-1,TRBJ2-7,ASSQKTGTGPSEQY
TRBV27,TRBJ2-3,ASSTLWGLAGVEDTQY
TRBV9,TRBJ2-2,ASSVGGGLGTGELF
TRBV7-9,TRBJ2-5,ASSSRETQY
TRBV6-1,TRBJ1-5,ASSETRQDLNQPQH
TRBV19,TRBJ1-2,ASIDILNFNYGYT
TRBV7-9,TRBJ2-1,ASSSSTGEYEQF
TRBV18,TRBJ2-1,ASSPIAGAGEQF
TRBV13,TRBJ1-1,ASSGSRDRGTEAF
TRBV27,TRBJ2-1,ASCRGESSYNEQF
TRBV15,TRBJ1-5,ATSRGTGGHQPQH
TRBV30,TRBJ2-2,ALRERSTGELF
TRBV7-9,TRBJ2-7,ASSSSSGTSIYEQY
TRBV11-3,TRBJ2-5,ASSLGTAETQY